These T cell receptor beta chains were read from a single sample in a study of cytomegalovirus exposure and HLA in healthy donors. Sequencing used immunoSEQ multiplex PCR; TCRdb keeps in-frame clones, though not all of them. The sample has about 130,000 clones, 65% to 90% seen once; the top ten hold less than 3%. The sequenced material came from PBMCs. These receptors came from a man aged 45 to 65 in good health and CMV-seronegative. Both conserved end residues are part of each CDR3. D genes are given only for firm matches. Clone size is stated in some rows and not others, as once, few, many or a class when expanded.

v_call	clone_size	d_call	j_call	cdr3_aa	cdr3_nt
TRBV7-8	.	TRBD2	TRBJ2-3	CASSSSRLAVRPDTQYF	TGTGCCAGCAGCTCATCCCGACTAGCGGTCCGGCCAGATACGCAGTATTTT
TRBV30	.	.	TRBJ1-2	CAWSGGGYTF	TGTGCCTGGAGTGGAGGTGGCTACACCTTC
TRBV6-5	.	.	TRBJ1-5	CASSSQGWQPQHF	TGTGCCAGCAGTTCCCAGGGTTGGCAGCCCCAGCATTTT
TRBV19	.	.	TRBJ1-2	CASSIGTGNYGYTF	TGTGCCAGTAGTATAGGTACGGGGAACTATGGCTACACCTTC
TRBV2	.	TRBD1	TRBJ1-2	CASSEFRWDRAWYGYTF	TGTGCCAGCAGTGAATTCCGATGGGACAGGGCTTGGTATGGCTACACCTTC
TRBV7-7	once	.	TRBJ2-1	CASSFGPGNNEQFF	TGTGCTAGCTCCTTTGGGCCGGGGAACAATGAGCAGTTCTTC
TRBV2	once	.	TRBJ1-2	CASRHRLRGGYTF	TGTGCCAGCAGACACCGGTTGCGGGGCGGCTACACCTTC
TRBV7-9	.	TRBD1	TRBJ1-2	CASSLAPATGDGYTF	TGTGCCAGCAGCTTAGCCCCCGCGACAGGGGATGGCTACACCTTC
TRBV4-1	.	TRBD2	TRBJ2-2	CASTQRAGGNTGELFF	TGCGCCAGCACCCAACGGGCGGGGGGAAACACCGGGGAGCTGTTTTTT
TRBV9	.	.	TRBJ1-5	CASSFSDRRLEPQHF	TGTGCCAGCAGCTTCTCTGACAGGCGTCTCGAGCCCCAGCATTTT
TRBV30	.	TRBD2	TRBJ2-3	CAWSPRLAGRNTQYF	TGTGCCTGGAGTCCCAGACTAGCGGGGAGAAATACGCAGTATTTT
TRBV5-1	.	TRBD1	TRBJ1-2	CASTDPQGGQGGYGYTF	TGCGCCAGCACCGATCCTCAGGGGGGACAGGGGGGCTATGGCTACACCTTC
TRBV5-1	.	TRBD2	TRBJ2-3	CASSLVLTSGGSGTDTQYF	TGCGCCAGCAGCTTGGTCTTAACTAGCGGGGGATCTGGCACAGATACGCAGTATTTT
TRBV7-6	.	TRBD2	TRBJ2-6	CASSLVQAGGLSGANVLTF	TGTGCCAGCAGCTTAGTGCAAGCGGGGGGGCTCTCTGGGGCCAACGTCCTGACTTTC
TRBV4-3	.	.	TRBJ2-1	CASSRVERYNEQFF	TGCGCCAGCTCCCGGGTGGAAAGGTACAATGAGCAGTTCTTC
TRBV2	.	TRBD2	TRBJ2-3	CASTGLAGAGDTQYF	TGTGCCAGCACCGGACTAGCGGGGGCGGGAGATACGCAGTATTTT
TRBV6-1	.	.	TRBJ2-7	CASLSPPSEQYF	TGTGCCAGCCTAAGCCCACCAAGCGAGCAGTACTTC